These 22 T cell receptor beta chains came from one sample sequenced in a study of post-analysis software for immune sequencing data. Incorporated into the TCR beta cDNA libraries were unique molecular identifiers, which served to reduce PCR and sequencing biases. TCRdb reanalysed the PCR reads using MiXCR and keeps one entry per CDR3 protein. The table includes roughly 600,000 distinct CDR3 sequences, around 40% detected once. Antigens for these TCRs are unknown. Study findings and constraints: Four or five TRBV segments were more frequent in patients than controls; TRBV5-6, TRBV5-1 and TRBV20-1 belonged to this group.

Sample: blood. The source is a girl aged 10 to 17 with multiple sclerosis.

This clonotype was observed a handful of times. The gene calls are TRBV10-3 and TRBJ2-5; D remains unclear. The CDR3 totals 13 residues. Trimming removed 0 bases at V and 3 bases at J, with 5 bases between. The germline CDR1 and CDR2 sequences are ENHRY and SYGVKD. The CDR3 bases are TGTGCCATCAGTGAGTCCCGGGAAGAGACCCAGTACTTC. It is translated as CAISESREETQYF.

This clonotype was seen a handful of times. This sequence joins TRBV20-1 and TRBJ2-1; 10 nucleotides line up with TRBD2. V lost 3 bases and J lost 4; bases outside the gene matches: 3. CDR1 DFQATT and CDR2 SNEGSKA come from the germline V gene (reference sequence). The CDR3 runs 14 residues. This chain's CDR3 is CSASRAGGYNEQFF. CDR3 bases: TGCAGTGCTAGTCGAGCGGGGGGGTACAATGAGCAGTTCTTC.

The CDR3 sequence: CASRGASNTEAFF. Written as DNA, the CDR3 is TGTGCCAGCAGAGGGGCCTCGAACACTGAAGCTTTCTTT. This chain joins TRBV7-2 and TRBJ1-1; possible D gene TRBD1, 5 bases. The CDR3 spans 13 residues. V gave up 6 bases and J gave up 1 base, with 9 bases separating them. Germline values: CDR1 SGHTA, CDR2 FQGNSA.

V gene TRBV5-6 combines with J gene TRBJ1-5; no definite D call. The CDR3 consists of 13 residues. Trimming cost V 3 bases and J 7 bases, with 11 bases left between them. The germline V gene has CDR1 SGHDT and CDR2 YYEEEE. The CDR3 reads CASSSVGGQPQHF. The CDR3 DNA is TGTGCCAGCAGCTCGGTTGGCGGACAGCCCCAGCATTTT. Based on the CDR3 plus reference TRBV5-6 and TRBJ1-5, the full variable domain is DAGVTQSPTHLIKTRGQQVTLRCSPKSGHDTVSWYQQALGQGPQFIFQYYEEEERQRGNFPDRFSGHQFPNYSSELNVNALLLGDSALYLCASSSVGGQPQHFGDGTRLSIL.

This chain links TRBV20-1 with TRBJ1-1; no clear D. Looked up from germline, CDR1 is DFQATT and CDR2 is SNEGSKA (reference sequence). The V end was cut by 6 bases, the J end by 1 base, with 12 bases between. The CDR3 runs to 13 residues. The CDR3 spells CSAQSFRNTEAFF. DNA of the CDR3: TGCAGTGCCCAATCGTTCAGGAACACTGAAGCTTTCTTT.

In its sample, this clonotype was seen a few times. The rearrangement joins TRBV29-1 to TRBJ1-1; 7 nucleotides align to TRBD1. Germline CDR1 is SQVTM and CDR2 is ANQGSEA. This CDR3 has 14 residues. J gave up 8 bases and V 4 bases, and 13 bases lay outside the gene matches. This chain's CDR3 is CSVGGTVNNQEAFF. The DNA of the CDR3 is TGCAGCGTTGGCGGGACAGTGAATAATCAGGAAGCTTTCTTT.

This clonotype was seen only a few times. This chain joins TRBV6-5 and TRBJ2-7, with D unclear. Germline V gives CDR1 MNHEY, CDR2 SVGAGI. The CDR3 is 12 residues long. V shed 6 bases and J shed 3 bases, with 9 bases lying between them. CDR3 nucleotide sequence: TGTGCCAGCAGACCACCGGGCTACGAGCAGTACTTC. This sequence encodes CASRPPGYEQYF.

The rearrangement joins TRBV5-1 to TRBJ2-4; D perhaps matches TRBD1 (6 bases). The CDR3 sequence is 16 residues long. Trimming removed 4 bases at V and 1 base at J, with 15 bases between. Germline CDR1 SGHRS, CDR2 YFSETQ. DNA of the CDR3: TGCGCCAGCAGCCTTAAACAGGGAATGGCCAAAAACATTCAGTACTTC. Amino acid sequence: CASSLKQGMAKNIQYF.

J is TRBJ2-3 and V is TRBV29-1; TRBD2 aligns across 11 bases. The CDR3 length is 11 residues. The V gene end was trimmed by 8 bases and the J gene end by 11 bases; junction bases not matched to a gene: 6. Germline V gene data show CDR1 as SQVTM and CDR2 as ANQGSEA. The CDR3 DNA is TGCAGCTCTTGGACTAGCGGGCTGCAGTATTTT. Its protein is CSSWTSGLQYF.

This clonotype was detected a few times. V is TRBV7-8 and J is TRBJ2-1; the D gene is possibly TRBD2 (6 bases). Germline V gives CDR1 SGHVS, CDR2 FQNEAQ. CDR3 length equals 14 residues. Trimming took 1 base from V and 8 from J, leaving 12 bases between them. CDR3 sequence: CASSLVGGWDEQFF. The CDR3, as DNA: TGTGCCAGCAGCTTAGTGGGGGGTTGGGATGAGCAGTTCTTC.

In DNA, the CDR3 is TGTGCCAGCAGGGCCCGGCGACGCGGAGCCTCCTCTAGCACAGATACGCAGTATTTT. Its protein is CASRARRRGASSSTDTQYF. The chain has TRBV7-9 and TRBJ2-3; D is unclear. There are 19 residues in the CDR3. V lost 6 bases and J lost 0, with 25 bases in between. Germline V gene data show CDR1 as SEHNR and CDR2 as FQNEAQ (reference sequence).

This clonotype was counted only a few times. This chain joins TRBV4-1 and TRBJ1-2; D unresolved. Deletions cut 1 base from V and 0 bases from J, with 9 bases between. Germline CDR1 reads MGHRA; CDR2 reads YSYEKL. This CDR3 region has 15 residues. For the CDR3, the DNA is TGCGCCAGCAGCCAAGTCCTAGCGGCTAACTATGGCTACACCTTC. Translation gives CASSQVLAANYGYTF.

The chain is built from TRBV7-8 and TRBJ1-5; D gene uncertain. The CDR3 totals 16 residues. V was clipped by 5 bases and J by 4 bases, with 18 bases between them. Per the germline V gene, CDR1 is SGHVS and CDR2 is FQNEAQ. As DNA, the CDR3 is TGTGCCAGCAGCCTCGGTAGAGGAGGAGGGAATCAGCCCCAGCATTTT. Protein: CASSLGRGGGNQPQHF.

This clonotype was recorded a few times. The CDR3: CASSPAGTSGRAYNEQFF. CDR3 DNA: TGCGCCAGCAGCCCGGCCGGGACTAGCGGGAGGGCCTACAATGAGCAGTTCTTC. The chain couples TRBV5-1 to TRBJ2-1, with TRBD2 identical over 16 bases. CDR1 is SGHRS and CDR2 is YFSETQ in the germline V gene. The CDR3 spans 18 residues. The V segment lost 4 bases and the J segment 2 bases; nucleotides outside the gene matches: 6.

The chain joins TRBV10-3 to TRBJ1-2; tentatively, D is TRBD1 (5 bases). The length of the CDR3 is 13 residues. CDR1 is ENHRY, CDR2 SYGVKD, per germline. Trimming left V 5 bases short and J 4 bases short, with 11 bases between. Here the CDR3 reads CAISIDRAYGYTF. CDR3 bases: TGTGCCATCAGTATAGACAGAGCCTATGGCTACACCTTC.

This clonotype was counted only a few times. V and J are TRBV12-3 or TRBV12-4 and TRBJ2-1; 8 nucleotides align to TRBD2. Trimming removed 8 bases from V and 2 bases from J; junction bases left unmatched: 5. The CDR3 has 14 amino acids. CDR3 protein: CASLPGGAYNEQFF. For the CDR3, the DNA is TGTGCCAGCCTACCGGGGGGGGCCTACAATGAGCAGTTCTTC.

This chain joins TRBV4-2 and TRBJ1-2; D ambiguous. The V and J ends lost 4 bases and 0 bases respectively, with 15 bases between them. Germline assignment: CDR1 LGHNA and CDR2 YNFKEQ. The CDR3 loop spans 16 amino acids. For the CDR3, the DNA is TGTGCCAGCAGCCTCCGTTTGGGCTCAGCTAACTATGGCTACACCTTC. This gives the protein CASSLRLGSANYGYTF.

This clonotype occurred a few times. V usage is TRBV6-5 and J usage is TRBJ1-4; 9 nucleotides line up with TRBD1. This CDR3 comprises 12 residues. The J segment lost 14 bases and the V segment lost 6 bases, leaving 7 bases of the junction unmatched. From germline, CDR1 is MNHEY and CDR2 SVGAGI. The CDR3 DNA reads as TGTGCCAGCAGACCGGGACAGGGTGCTCTGTTTTTT. Its protein is CASRPGQGALFF.

The chain joins TRBV12-3 or TRBV12-4 to TRBJ2-1; D is unresolved. This CDR3 contains 13 residues. Trimming took 5 bases from V and 12 from J, leaving 17 bases between them. CDR3 sequence: CASSPLDLVGQFF. The CDR3 coding sequence is TGTGCCAGCAGTCCCCTTGACCTAGTAGGGCAGTTCTTC.

The chain uses TRBV27 and TRBJ2-5; 11 bases fit TRBD1. TRBJ2-7 matches the DNA end more closely, so the J call is doubtful. The CDR3 has 14 amino acids. Germline CDR1 reads MNHEY; CDR2 reads SMNVEV (reference sequence). This chain's CDR3 is CASSFRTGGAEQYF. CDR3 in DNA: TGTGCCAGCAGTTTTCGGACAGGGGGCGCCGAGCAGTACTTC.

Worth noting for this clonotype: Mismatch with germline at one junction end may stem from a read error. This rearrangement joins TRBV12-3 or TRBV12-4 to TRBJ2-3; 7 bases match TRBD2. The CDR3 is 13 amino acids. As DNA, the CDR3 is TGTGCCAGCAGTTCCGGGACTACAGAGACGCAGTATTTT. Its translation: CASSSGTTETQYF.

In this sample, this clonotype turned up a few times. V is TRBV27 and J is TRBJ2-7, with unresolved D. V gave up 3 bases and J gave up 3 bases, with 15 bases separating them. CDR1 is MNHEY, CDR2 SMNVEV, per germline (reference sequence). The CDR3 consists of 15 residues. CDR3 residues: CASSLSRGVGYEQYF. The CDR3 DNA sequence: TGTGCCAGCAGTTTGTCCCGCGGTGTTGGCTACGAGCAGTACTTC.